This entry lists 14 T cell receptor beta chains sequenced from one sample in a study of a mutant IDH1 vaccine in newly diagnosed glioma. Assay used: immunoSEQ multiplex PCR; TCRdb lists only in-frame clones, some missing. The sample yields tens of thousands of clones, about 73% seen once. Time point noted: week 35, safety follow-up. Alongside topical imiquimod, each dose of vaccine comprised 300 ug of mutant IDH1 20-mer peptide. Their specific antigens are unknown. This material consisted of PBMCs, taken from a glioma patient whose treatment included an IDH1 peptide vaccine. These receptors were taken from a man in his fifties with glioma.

The DNA for the CDR3 is TGTGCCAGCAGTTACTCGTTTTTGAACACCGGGGAGCTGTTTTTT. Protein: CASSYSFLNTGELFF. The chain combines TRBV6-5 with TRBJ2-2; unclear D gene. Trimming removed 0 bases at V and 1 base at J, with 6 bases between. The germline V gene encodes CDR1 MNHEY and CDR2 SVGAGI. CDR3 length: 15 residues.

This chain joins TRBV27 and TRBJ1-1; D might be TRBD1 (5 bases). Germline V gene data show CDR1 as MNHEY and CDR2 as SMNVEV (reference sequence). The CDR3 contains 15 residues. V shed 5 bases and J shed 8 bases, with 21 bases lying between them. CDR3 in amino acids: CASSPYPDRVLEAFF. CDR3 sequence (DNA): TGTGCCAGCAGTCCGTATCCCGACAGAGTACTCGAAGCTTTCTTT.

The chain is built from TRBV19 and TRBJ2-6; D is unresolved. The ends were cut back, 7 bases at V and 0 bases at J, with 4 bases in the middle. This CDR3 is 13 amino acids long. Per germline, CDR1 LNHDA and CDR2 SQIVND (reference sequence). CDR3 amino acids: CASKPSGANVLTF. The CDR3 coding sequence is TGTGCCAGTAAGCCCTCTGGGGCCAACGTCCTGACTTTC.

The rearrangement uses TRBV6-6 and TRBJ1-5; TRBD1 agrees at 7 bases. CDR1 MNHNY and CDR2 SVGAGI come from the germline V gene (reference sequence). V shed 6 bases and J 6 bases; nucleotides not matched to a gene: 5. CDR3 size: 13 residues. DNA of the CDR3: TGTGCCAGCAGGCCTAGGGGGCCTCAGCCCCAGCATTTT. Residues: CASRPRGPQPQHF.

In DNA, the CDR3 is TGTGCCAGCAGCTCCGGGACCGGGAGTTCACCCCTCCACTTT. Translated, it gives CASSSGTGSSPLHF. The chain has TRBV5-4 and TRBJ1-6, with a weak D call TRBD1 (5 bases). Germline V lookup: CDR1 SGHNT, CDR2 YYREEE (reference sequence). Trimming removed 3 bases from V and 9 bases from J, with 13 bases in between. The CDR3 extends over 14 amino acids.

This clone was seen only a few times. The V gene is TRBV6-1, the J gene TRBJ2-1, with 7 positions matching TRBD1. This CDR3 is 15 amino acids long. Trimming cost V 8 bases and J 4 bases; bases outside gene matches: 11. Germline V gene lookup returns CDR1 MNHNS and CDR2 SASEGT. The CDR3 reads CASVWTSTGYNEQFF. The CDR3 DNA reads TGTGCCAGCGTGTGGACTTCGACAGGGTACAATGAGCAGTTCTTC.

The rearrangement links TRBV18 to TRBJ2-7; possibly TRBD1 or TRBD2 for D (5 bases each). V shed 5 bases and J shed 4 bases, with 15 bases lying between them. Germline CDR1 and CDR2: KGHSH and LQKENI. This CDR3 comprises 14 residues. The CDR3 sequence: CASSTPGTQYEQYF. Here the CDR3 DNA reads TGTGCCAGCTCAACGCCCGGGACCCAGTACGAGCAGTACTTC.

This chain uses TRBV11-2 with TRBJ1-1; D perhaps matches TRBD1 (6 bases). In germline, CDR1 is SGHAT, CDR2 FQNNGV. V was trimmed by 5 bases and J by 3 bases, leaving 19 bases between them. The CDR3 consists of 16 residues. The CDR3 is CASSPGGAIGYTEAFF. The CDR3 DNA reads TGTGCCAGCAGCCCCGGGGGGGCTATCGGGTACACTGAAGCTTTCTTT. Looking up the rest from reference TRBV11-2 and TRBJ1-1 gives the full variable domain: EAGVAQSPRYKIIEKRQSVAFWCNPISGHATLYWYQQILGQGPKLLIQFQNNGVVDDSQLPKDRFSAERLKGVDSTLKIQPAKLEDSAVYLCASSPGGAIGYTEAFFGQGTRLTVV.

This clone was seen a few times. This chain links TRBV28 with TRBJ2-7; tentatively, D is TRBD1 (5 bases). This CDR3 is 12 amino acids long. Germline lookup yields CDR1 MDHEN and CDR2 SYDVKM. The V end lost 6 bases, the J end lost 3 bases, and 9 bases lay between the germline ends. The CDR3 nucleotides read TGTGCCAGCAGATTACAGGACTACGAGCAGTACTTC. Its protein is CASRLQDYEQYF.

This chain's CDR3 is CASSPGQGTTEAFF. In nucleotides, the CDR3 is TGTGCCAGCAGCCCCGGACAGGGGACGACTGAAGCTTTCTTT. The chain links TRBV7-6 to TRBJ1-1; 9 nucleotides match TRBD1. This CDR3 is built from 14 residues. The V gene end was trimmed by 5 bases and the J gene end by 5 bases; junction bases not matched to a gene: 6. Germline V gene lookup returns CDR1 SGHVS and CDR2 FNYEAQ.

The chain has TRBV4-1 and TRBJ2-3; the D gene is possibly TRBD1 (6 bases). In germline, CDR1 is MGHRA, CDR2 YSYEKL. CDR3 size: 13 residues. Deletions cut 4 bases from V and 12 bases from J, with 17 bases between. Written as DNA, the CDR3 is TGCGCCAGCAGCCGGCTCGAACAGGGACGTCAGTATTTT. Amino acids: CASSRLEQGRQYF.

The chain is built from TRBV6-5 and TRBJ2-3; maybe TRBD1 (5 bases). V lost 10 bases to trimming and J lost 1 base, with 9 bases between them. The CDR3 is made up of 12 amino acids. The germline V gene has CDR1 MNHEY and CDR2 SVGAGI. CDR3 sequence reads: CATSRGTDTQYF. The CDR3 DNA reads TGTGCCACCTCCAGGGGCACAGATACGCAGTATTTT.

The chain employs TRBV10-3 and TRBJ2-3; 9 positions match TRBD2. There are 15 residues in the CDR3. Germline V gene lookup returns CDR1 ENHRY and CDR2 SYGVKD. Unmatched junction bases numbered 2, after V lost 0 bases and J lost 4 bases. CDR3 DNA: TGTGCCATCAGTGAGTCGGGCGGGAGGGCAGATACGCAGTATTTT. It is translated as CAISESGGRADTQYF.

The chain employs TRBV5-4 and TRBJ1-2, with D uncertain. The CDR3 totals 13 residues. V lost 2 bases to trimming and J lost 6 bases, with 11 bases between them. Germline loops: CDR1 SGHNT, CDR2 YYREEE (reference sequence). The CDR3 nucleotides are TGTGCCAGCAGCTTCGGGCGCGTGGATGGCTACACCTTC. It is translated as CASSFGRVDGYTF.